The 18 T cell receptor beta chains in this list originate from one sample, sequenced in a study of T cells in Graves' hyperthyroidism and ophthalmopathy. Amplification yielded TCR beta CDR3 regions, with RNA transcripts as the source. Initially, a first-round RT-PCR of the TCR CDR3 employed the HTBI primer set. TCRdb ran MiXCR on the multiplex PCR reads and lists one entry per CDR3 protein. The sample has some 490,000 distinct CDR3 sequences; about 20% are singletons. The material sequenced was blood. These receptors all stem from a woman in her 70s with Graves' ophthalmopathy.

This clonotype was seen many times. The V call is TRBV3-1, the J call TRBJ2-7; no firm D call. The germline CDR1 and CDR2 sequences are LGHDT and YNNKEL (reference sequence). V lost 1 base and J lost 0, with 7 bases in between. The CDR3 runs 14 residues. As DNA, the CDR3 is TGTGCCAGCAGCCAAGCCGGAAGCTCCTACGAGCAGTACTTC. Its translation: CASSQAGSSYEQYF.

The rearrangement links TRBV7-2 to TRBJ2-2, with D perhaps assigned TRBD1 or TRBD2 (5 bases each). This CDR3 comprises 18 residues. Germline assignment: CDR1 SGHTA and CDR2 FQGNSA. V was trimmed by 5 bases and J by 0 bases, leaving 19 bases between them. DNA for the CDR3: TGTGCCAGCAGCCGGCGACAGAGTAGCGCCGCGAACACCGGGGAGCTGTTTTTT. This translates into CASSRRQSSAANTGELFF.

CDR3 loop: CASSLRLASEQYF. CDR3 nucleotide sequence: TGCGCCAGCAGCTTGAGACTAGCCTCCGAGCAGTACTTC. V and J are TRBV5-1 and TRBJ2-7, with 7 bases fitting TRBD2. Germline V gene data show CDR1 as SGHRS and CDR2 as YFSETQ. There are 13 residues in the CDR3. V trimming: 1 base; J trimming: 6 bases; junction bases outside the gene matches: 4.

A few counts support this clonotype. This chain links TRBV7-2 with TRBJ2-5; D may be TRBD2 (7 bases). The CDR3 extends over 17 amino acids. Trimming took 3 bases from V and 4 from J, leaving 21 bases between them. From germline, CDR1 is SGHTA and CDR2 FQGNSA. The CDR3 protein is CASSLPPRGGGGETQYF. The DNA of the CDR3 is TGTGCCAGCAGCTTGCCCCCACGAGGGGGAGGGGGAGAGACCCAGTACTTC.

The sample holds many counts of this clonotype. The rearrangement links TRBV3-1 to TRBJ2-2; 8 bases match TRBD2. CDR1 and CDR2 from the germline V gene are LGHDT and YNNKEL (reference sequence). Trimming removed 4 bases from V and 4 bases from J; junction bases left unmatched: 2. The CDR3 contains 14 residues. CDR3 sequence reads: CASSRLATTGELFF. DNA for the CDR3: TGTGCCAGCAGCCGACTAGCGACCACCGGGGAGCTGTTTTTT.

This clonotype was seen repeatedly, ten times or more. The chain is built from TRBV30 and TRBJ1-5; no clear D gene. The germline CDR1 and CDR2 sequences are GTSNPN and SVGIG (reference sequence). Trimming cost V 2 bases and J 7 bases, with 12 bases left between them. The CDR3 spans 13 residues. The CDR3 sequence: CAWSSTGPQPQHF. CDR3 nucleotide sequence: TGTGCCTGGAGTTCCACCGGGCCCCAGCCCCAGCATTTT.

For the CDR3, the DNA is TGTGCCAGTAGTATAGGGGGCTCGAACACTGAAGCTTTCTTT. Protein product: CASSIGGSNTEAFF. J is TRBJ1-1 and V is TRBV19; maybe TRBD1 (5 bases). In germline, CDR1 is LNHDA, CDR2 SQIVND (reference sequence). V lost 1 base to trimming and J lost 1 base, with 7 bases between them. The CDR3 runs to 14 residues.

This clonotype was observed once. A junction boundary mismatches the germline segment, possibly from a read error. The rearrangement links TRBV4-3 to TRBJ2-7, with D perhaps matching TRBD2 (5 bases). Germline CDR1 and CDR2: LGHNA and YSLEER. The CDR3 runs to 20 residues. The CDR3 nucleotides read TGCGCCAGCAGCGAAGAGGACTCTCTATCAAGGTTATCACCTTTCTACGAGCAGTACTTC. Translation: CASSEEDSLSRLSPFYEQYF.

This clonotype was detected a few times. This rearrangement joins TRBV7-2 to TRBJ2-3; D perhaps matches TRBD1 (5 bases). The V end lost 5 bases, the J end lost 1 base, and 10 bases lay between the germline ends. Per the germline V gene, CDR1 is SGHTA and CDR2 is FQGNSA. The CDR3 consists of 14 residues. The CDR3 protein is CASSQQQGTDTQYF. The CDR3 DNA reads as TGTGCCAGCAGCCAACAACAGGGCACAGATACGCAGTATTTT.

This clonotype occurred many times. V and J are TRBV11-1 and TRBJ1-1; D remains unclear. The CDR3 loop spans 13 amino acids. Germline CDR1 reads SGHAT; CDR2 reads FQDESV (reference sequence). V lost 2 bases and J lost 9, with 13 bases in between. The CDR3 nucleotides read TGTGCCAGCAGCTTAACGCGTCAGACTCAAGCTTTCTTT. Translation gives CASSLTRQTQAFF.

The rearrangement uses TRBV28 and TRBJ1-3; the D gene is possibly TRBD1 (6 bases). The germline V and J ends were trimmed by 2 bases and 15 bases, with 23 bases remaining between them. The CDR3 is 15 amino acids. Per germline, CDR1 MDHEN and CDR2 SYDVKM. CDR3: CASSLGGLAELFKYF. DNA of the CDR3: TGTGCCAGCAGTTTAGGGGGCCTAGCGGAACTCTTCAAATATTTT.

This clonotype came up a few times. This sequence joins TRBV18 and TRBJ2-1, with TRBD2 matching over 10 bases. Germline CDR1 is KGHSH and CDR2 is LQKENI. This CDR3 region has 15 residues. The V gene end was trimmed by 6 bases and the J gene end by 4 bases; junction bases not matched to a gene: 6. CDR3 region: CASSTILAGYNEQFF. In DNA form, the CDR3 reads TGTGCCAGCTCCACTATACTAGCGGGGTACAATGAGCAGTTCTTC.

This clonotype was observed at least ten times. The CDR3 loop is CASSLGPGIGTDTQYF. In nucleotides, the CDR3 is TGTGCCAGCAGCTTGGGTCCCGGGATAGGCACAGATACGCAGTATTTT. This chain uses TRBV7-9 with TRBJ2-3; tentative D call: TRBD2 (5 bases). The germline gives CDR1 SEHNR, CDR2 FQNEAQ (reference sequence). Trimming stripped 3 bases from V and 1 base from J, with 14 bases between. The CDR3 length is 16 residues.

This clonotype was counted at least ten times. The chain recombines TRBV28 with TRBJ1-1, with D unresolved. The V gene lost 6 bases and the J gene lost 11 bases, with 16 bases spanning the gap. The CDR3 covers 12 residues. From germline, CDR1 is MDHEN and CDR2 SYDVKM. As DNA, the CDR3 is TGTGCCAGCAGCTACATCGGGTCATTTGCTTTCTTT. Its translation is CASSYIGSFAFF.

Many counts were recorded for this clonotype. The chain couples TRBV27 to TRBJ2-1; a possible D gene is TRBD2 (7 bases). The CDR3 covers 14 residues. The germline gives CDR1 MNHEY, CDR2 SMNVEV (reference sequence). V was pared by 5 bases and J by 9 bases, with 17 bases between. The CDR3 sequence: CASSILQGRAEQFF. The CDR3 DNA reads as TGTGCCAGCAGTATCCTCCAGGGGAGGGCTGAGCAGTTCTTC.

The chain links TRBV18 to TRBJ1-2, with D perhaps TRBD1 (6 bases). V lost 3 bases and J 2 bases, leaving 10 bases between the germline ends. The CDR3 sequence is 14 residues long. Per the germline V gene, CDR1 is KGHSH and CDR2 is LQKENI. CDR3 protein: CASSPRQENYGYTF. The CDR3 DNA follows: TGTGCCAGCTCACCTCGACAGGAAAACTATGGCTACACCTTC.

J is TRBJ2-7 and V is TRBV7-9, with 10 bases that match TRBD1. The trim removed 5 bases at V and 5 bases at J, leaving 6 bases unmatched. CDR3 size: 14 residues. Germline CDR1 and CDR2: SEHNR and FQNEAQ (reference sequence). The CDR3 reads CASSPWDRGNEQYF. The CDR3 nucleotides read TGTGCCAGCAGCCCCTGGGACAGGGGAAACGAGCAGTACTTC. The complete variable domain, with remaining parts taken from reference TRBV7-9 and TRBJ2-7, reads DTGVSQNPRHKITKRGQNVTFRCDPISEHNRLYWYRQTLGQGPEFLTYFQNEAQLEKSRLLSDRFSAERPKGSFSTLEIQRTEQGDSAMYLCASSPWDRGNEQYFGPGTRLTVT.

This clonotype was found a few times. The rearrangement uses TRBV29-1 and TRBJ1-2; 10 positions agree with TRBD1. The CDR3 contains 13 residues. Germline V CDR1 and CDR2: SQVTM, ANQGSEA. V was clipped by 6 bases and J by 7 bases; unmatched bases: 8. CDR3 amino acids: CSVRDRGLGGYTF. CDR3 bases: TGCAGCGTCCGGGACAGGGGATTAGGTGGCTACACCTTC.